This T cell receptor (beta chain) was profiled in a study of T-cell memory formation after mild COVID-19. Study overall: TCR clusters mostly belonged to single donors. Study-wide points: Pre-infection memory showed some responding clones, and this suggested that cross-reactive memory joined. The study found balanced CD4/CD8 in clones contracting day 15 to 85 and a CD4+ lean in later expanders.

Via MiXCR, TCRdb re-called the 5' RACE reads, giving one row per CDR3 protein. The repertoire consists of tens of thousands of distinct CDR3 sequences, with approximately 23% occurring once and the leading ten covering less than 55%. Turning to this clonotype: Its antigen is as yet unknown.

Germline assignment: CDR1 MGHRA and CDR2 YSYEKL. The length of the CDR3 is 15 residues. Losses at the gene ends were 0 bases for V and 4 bases for J; bases not matched to a gene: 6. The source of this sequence is a man between 18 and 35 years old who had mild COVID-19 (a few samples of this study predate the infection). Cell type and time point are not known. The chain couples TRBV4-1 to TRBJ2-7; 7 nucleotides align to TRBD1. The specimen was PBMCs or a T cell subset sorted from them (not recorded which). The CDR3 sequence: CASSQDTGEWYEQYF. The DNA for the CDR3 is TGCGCCAGCAGCCAAGATACAGGGGAGTGGTACGAGCAGTACTTC.